This TCR beta chain derives from a study of blood T cell repertoires in COVID-19. Study details: Sources were T cells, B-cell-depleted T cells, or PBMCs; the material itself was cDNA or gDNA.

Methods used by the authors: Quantification of nucleated cells was approximated via reference gene primer amplification. TCRdb keeps only in-frame clones here, not all; method: immunoSEQ multiplex PCR. The V and J calls and the clone size are those of that table, but D and trimming were determined from the DNA. The data contain about 32,000 clones, about 92% of them singletons. In germline, CDR1 is WNHNN, CDR2 SYGVQD (reference sequence). Trimming removed 4 bases from V and 8 bases from J, with 14 bases in between. This CDR3 region has 14 residues. V gene TRBV10-1 combines with J gene TRBJ1-4, with D perhaps matching TRBD1 (6 bases). The sample comprised peripheral blood. This TCR was recovered from a male donor with active COVID-19. CDR3 in DNA: TGCGCCAGCAGTGCGGGGGGCGCGGGCGAAAAACTGTTTTTT. Translated: CASSAGGAGEKLFF.